Many counts were recorded for the clone carrying this T cell receptor beta chain. Indicated time point: newly diagnosed GD, antithyroid drugs for less than 3 months. Preparation of the TCR library used RNA extracted from PBMCs. The entry originates in a study of regulatory T cells in long-lasting Graves disease. The TCR beta library used iRepertoire HTBI primers with Arm-PCR amplification of CDR3. From the multiplex PCR reads, TCRdb called clonotypes with MiXCR, one entry per CDR3 protein. The sample carries fewer than 650,000 distinct CDR3 sequences, about 16% recorded once. These data also formed part of another study, on T cells in Graves' hyperthyroidism and ophthalmopathy.

The origin of this receptor is a man aged 18-30 years with Graves disease. Source: peripheral blood mononuclear cells (PBMCs), taken at new diagnosis, from a patient treated with antithyroid drugs.

The CDR3 DNA reads as TGCAGTGCTAGAGATGTGCCGGGAGGCATATACGAGCAGTACTTC. Translating it yields CSARDVPGGIYEQYF. The V call is TRBV20-1, the J call TRBJ2-7, with 7 nucleotides matching TRBD2. Trimming took 0 bases from V and 4 from J; bases not matched to a gene: 9. Germline lookup yields CDR1 DFQATT and CDR2 SNEGSKA (reference sequence). The CDR3 length is 15 residues.